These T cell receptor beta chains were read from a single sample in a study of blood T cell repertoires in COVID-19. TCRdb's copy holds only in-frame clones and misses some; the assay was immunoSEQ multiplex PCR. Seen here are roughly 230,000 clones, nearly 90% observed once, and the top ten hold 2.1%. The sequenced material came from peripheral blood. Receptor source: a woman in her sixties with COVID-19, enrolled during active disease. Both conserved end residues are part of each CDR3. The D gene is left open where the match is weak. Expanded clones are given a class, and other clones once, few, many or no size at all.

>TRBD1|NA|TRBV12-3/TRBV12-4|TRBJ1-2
TGTGCCAGCAGGAGCGGGACAGGACTTGGCTACACCTTC
CASRSGTGLGYTF
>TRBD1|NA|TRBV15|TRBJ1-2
TGTGCCACCAGGCCGGACAGGGGGCATCATGGCTACACCTTC
CATRPDRGHHGYTF
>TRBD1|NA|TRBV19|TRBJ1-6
TGTGCCAGTAGGAACAGGGGCGCAGGTTTGCATTCACCCCTCCACTTT
CASRNRGAGLHSPLHF
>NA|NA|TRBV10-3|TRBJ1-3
TGTGCCATCAGTTCAGGAAACACCATATATTTT
CAISSGNTIYF
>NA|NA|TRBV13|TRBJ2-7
TGTGCCAGCAGCTTAGCAGGCGCCTACGAGCAGTACTTC
CASSLAGAYEQYF
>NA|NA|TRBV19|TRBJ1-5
TGTGCCAGTAGTATCCGGCAGGGAAAAGCTTATAGCAATCAGCCCCAGCATTTT
CASSIRQGKAYSNQPQHF
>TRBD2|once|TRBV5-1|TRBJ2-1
TGCGCCAGCAGCTCCGGGACTAGCCTGCCCAATGAGCAGTTCTTC
CASSSGTSLPNEQFF
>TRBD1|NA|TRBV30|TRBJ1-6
TGTGCCTGGAGTGGACCAGGGGGAAATTCACCCCTCCACTTT
CAWSGPGGNSPLHF
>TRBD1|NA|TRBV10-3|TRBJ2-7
TGTGCCATCAGCGAAACCGGGACAGGTTCTTACGAGCAGTACTTC
CAISETGTGSYEQYF
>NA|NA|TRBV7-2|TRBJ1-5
TGTGCCAGCAGCTTAGGGGCCAATCAGCCCCAGCATTTT
CASSLGANQPQHF
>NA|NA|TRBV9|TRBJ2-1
TGTGCCAGCAGCTCAGACTCTCCGATTGAGCAGTTCTTC
CASSSDSPIEQFF
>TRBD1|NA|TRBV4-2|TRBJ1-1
TGTGCCAGCAGCCGAGGGACAGGGACAAACACTGAAGCTTTCTTT
CASSRGTGTNTEAFF
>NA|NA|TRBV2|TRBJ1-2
TGTGCCAGCAGTGAAAGTGAGGTGAACTATGGCTACACCTTC
CASSESEVNYGYTF
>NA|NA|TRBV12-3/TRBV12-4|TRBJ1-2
TGTGCCAGCAGTGCGGGGGTTGTGTATGGCTACACCTTC
CASSAGVVYGYTF
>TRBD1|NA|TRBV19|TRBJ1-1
TGTGCCAGTAGTTTCCAACCGGGACAGGGGGCGATGGCTTTCTTT
CASSFQPGQGAMAFF
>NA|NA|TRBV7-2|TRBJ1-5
TGTGCCAGCAGCTTGGTAAGGAGCACGAATCAGCCCCAGCATTTT
CASSLVRSTNQPQHF
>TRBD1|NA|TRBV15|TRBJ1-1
TGTGCCACCAGCAGTACTAACAGGGGGCGTCTGGATAACACTGAAGCTTTCTTT
CATSSTNRGRLDNTEAFF
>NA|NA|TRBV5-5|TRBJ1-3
TGTGCCAGCAGCTTGGCTGTGGCTGATTCTGGAAACACCATATATTTT
CASSLAVADSGNTIYF
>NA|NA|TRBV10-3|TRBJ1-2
TGTGCCATCAGTCAAAAGACGGCGCAGGCCGAAAACTATGGCTACACCTTC
CAISQKTAQAENYGYTF
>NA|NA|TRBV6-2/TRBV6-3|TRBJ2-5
TGTGCCAGCAGTCCGGCTCTCATACAGCTATCCCAAGAGACCCAGTACTTC
CASSPALIQLSQETQYF
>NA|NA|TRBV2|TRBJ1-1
TGTGCCAGCAGTGTAGTGGGAAGGGGCACTGAAGCTTTCTTT
CASSVVGRGTEAFF
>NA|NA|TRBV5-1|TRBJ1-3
TGCGCCAGCGGAGAGAACTCTGGAAACACCATATATTTT
CASGENSGNTIYF
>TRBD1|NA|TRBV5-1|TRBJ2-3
TGCGCCAGCAGTCCGAGGGGGCGAAGCACAGATACGCAGTATTTT
CASSPRGRSTDTQYF
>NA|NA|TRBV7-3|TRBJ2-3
TGTGCCAGCAGCCTCAAATCCGGGATTGGCACAGATACGCAGTATTTT
CASSLKSGIGTDTQYF
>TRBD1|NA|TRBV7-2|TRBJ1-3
TGTGCCAGCAGCTTCGGACAGGGGGGAAACACCATATATTTT
CASSFGQGGNTIYF
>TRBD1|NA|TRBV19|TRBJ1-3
TGTGCCTGCCGGACAGGGAACACCATATATTTT
CACRTGNTIYF
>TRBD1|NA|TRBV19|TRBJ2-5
TGTGCCAGTAAAGCAACCGGACAGGCCAACCAAGAGACCCAGTACTTC
CASKATGQANQETQYF
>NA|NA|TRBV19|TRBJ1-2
TGTGCCACTCGGAGGTCCCCTAACTATGGCTACACCTTC
CATRRSPNYGYTF
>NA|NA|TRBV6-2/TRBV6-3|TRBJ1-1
TGTGCCAGCAGTTACCCCGCTTTGGAGAATAAGAACACTGAAGCTTTCTTT
CASSYPALENKNTEAFF
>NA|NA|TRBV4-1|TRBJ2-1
TGCGCCAGCAGCCAAGGACCCGTCCGGGGGAATGAGCAGTTCTTC
CASSQGPVRGNEQFF
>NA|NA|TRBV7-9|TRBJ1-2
TGTGCCAGCAGCTTAGGAGGTCTTGTTAACTATGGCTACACCTTC
CASSLGGLVNYGYTF
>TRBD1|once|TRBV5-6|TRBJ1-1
TGTGCCAGCAGTTTGATGACAGGGCGCTACACTGAAGCTTTCTTT
CASSLMTGRYTEAFF
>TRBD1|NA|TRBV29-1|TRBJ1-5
TGCAGCGTCGGGACAGGGAATCAGCCCCAGCATTTT
CSVGTGNQPQHF
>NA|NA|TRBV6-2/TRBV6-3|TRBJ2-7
TGTGCCAGCAGTTACTCGGCCAGGCACATCAATCCAAAATTGAGCTCCTACGAGCAGTACTTC
CASSYSARHINPKLSSYEQYF
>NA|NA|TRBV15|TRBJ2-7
TGTGCCACCAGCGGCTCGGGACTTCTTAGCTCCTACGAGCAGTACTTC
CATSGSGLLSSYEQYF
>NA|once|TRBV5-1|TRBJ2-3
TGCGCCAGCAGCTTGACCGAATCGGGATCCCGGGCGAATACGCAGTATTTT
CASSLTESGSRANTQYF
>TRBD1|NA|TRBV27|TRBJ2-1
TGTGCCAGCAGTTTATCGCACGACAGGGACCACAATGAGCAGTTCTTC
CASSLSHDRDHNEQFF
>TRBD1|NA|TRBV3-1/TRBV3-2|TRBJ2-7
TGTGCCAGCGGACAGGGGCCGCGATCCTACGAGCAGTACTTC
CASGQGPRSYEQYF
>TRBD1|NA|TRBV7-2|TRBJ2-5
TGTGCCAGCAGCTATAACAGGGGGCCAGAGACCCAGTACTTC
CASSYNRGPETQYF
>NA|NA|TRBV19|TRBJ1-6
TGTGCCAGTTGGCAGGTGGGTTCACCCCTCCACTTT
CASWQVGSPLHF
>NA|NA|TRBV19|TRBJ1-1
TGTGCCAGTAGTTGGATCAGAACAGGTTACACTGAAGCTTTCTTT
CASSWIRTGYTEAFF
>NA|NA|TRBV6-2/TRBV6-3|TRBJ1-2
TGTGCCAGCAGCACAGGGATCTCGGCGGGCGGCTACACCTTC
CASSTGISAGGYTF
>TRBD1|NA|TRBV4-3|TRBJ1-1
TGCGCCAGCAGCCAAGGGACAGGGGCGAACACTGAAGCTTTCTTT
CASSQGTGANTEAFF
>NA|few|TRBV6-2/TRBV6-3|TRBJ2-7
TGTGCCAGCAGTTACGCAGGGGACTACGAGCAGTACTTC
CASSYAGDYEQYF
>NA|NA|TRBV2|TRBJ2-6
TGTGCCAGCAGTGACCCCCCTCCCGGGGCCAACGTCCTGACTTTC
CASSDPPPGANVLTF
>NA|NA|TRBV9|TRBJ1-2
TGTGCCAGCAGCACACAGGAGAATGGCTACACCTTC
CASSTQENGYTF